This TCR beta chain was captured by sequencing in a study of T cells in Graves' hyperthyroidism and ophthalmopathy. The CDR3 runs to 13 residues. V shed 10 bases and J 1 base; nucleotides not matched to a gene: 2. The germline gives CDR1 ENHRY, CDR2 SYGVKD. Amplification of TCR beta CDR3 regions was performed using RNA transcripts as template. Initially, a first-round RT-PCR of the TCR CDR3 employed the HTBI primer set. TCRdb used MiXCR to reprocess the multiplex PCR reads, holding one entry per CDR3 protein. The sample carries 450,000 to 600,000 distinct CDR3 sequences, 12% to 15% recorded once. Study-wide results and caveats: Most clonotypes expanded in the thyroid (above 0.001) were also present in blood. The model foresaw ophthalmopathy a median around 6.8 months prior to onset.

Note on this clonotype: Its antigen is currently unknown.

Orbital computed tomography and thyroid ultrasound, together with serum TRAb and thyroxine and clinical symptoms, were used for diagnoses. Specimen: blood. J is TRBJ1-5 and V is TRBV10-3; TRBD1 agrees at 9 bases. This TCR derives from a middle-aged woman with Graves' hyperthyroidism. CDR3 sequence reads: CATGTGSNQPQHF. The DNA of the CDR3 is TGTGCCACCGGGACAGGGAGCAATCAGCCCCAGCATTTT.